This is a list of T cell receptor beta chains from one sample in a study of T cell responses to AZD1222 COVID-19 vaccine. The assay was immunoSEQ multiplex PCR, and TCRdb's table has in-frame clones only and misses some. The data show about 120,000 clones, 75% to 90% seen once. This specimen was peripheral blood, taken 28 days after the second AZD1222 dose. The receptors stem from an adult who received the AZD1222 COVID-19 vaccine. Both conserved end residues are trimmed from each CDR3.

v_call	cdr3_aa
TRBV6-5	ASSYSRATEAF
TRBV30	AWRTGPLSGNTIY
TRBV5-1	ASSLVGSSTTNEKLF
TRBV6-4	ASSAAAGAGNTIY
TRBV7-3	ASSLRGKGSDEQF
TRBV10-3	AIRGQVNQPQH
TRBV11-1	ASSSRQDNEQF
TRBV7-9	ASSLGGGEGSTEAF
TRBV4-3	ASSQEPTGYTGELF
TRBV7-8	ASSSLGQDGSMELT
TRBV7-2	ASSPGLQVHSNQPQH
TRBV6-5	ASSYSREGGNNEQF
TRBV3-1/TRBV3-2	ASSLGTGGSYNEQF
TRBV12-3/TRBV12-4	ASSLRGNEKLF